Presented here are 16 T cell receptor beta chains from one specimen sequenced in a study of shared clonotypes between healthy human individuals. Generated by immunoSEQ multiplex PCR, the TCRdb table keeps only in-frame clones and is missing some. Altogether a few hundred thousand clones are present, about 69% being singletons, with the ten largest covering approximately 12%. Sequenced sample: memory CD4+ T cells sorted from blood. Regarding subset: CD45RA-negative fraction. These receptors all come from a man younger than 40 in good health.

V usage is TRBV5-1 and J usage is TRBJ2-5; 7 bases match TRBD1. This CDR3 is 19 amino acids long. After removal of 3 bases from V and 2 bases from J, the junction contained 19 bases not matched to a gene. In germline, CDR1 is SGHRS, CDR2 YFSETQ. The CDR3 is CASSSTWGITGQPQETQYF. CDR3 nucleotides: TGCGCCAGCAGCTCGACTTGGGGTATCACGGGACAGCCTCAAGAGACCCAGTACTTC.

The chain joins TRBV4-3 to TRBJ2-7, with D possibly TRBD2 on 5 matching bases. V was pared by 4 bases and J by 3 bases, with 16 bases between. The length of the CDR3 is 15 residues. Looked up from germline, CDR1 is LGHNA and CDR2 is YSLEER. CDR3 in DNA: TGCGCCAGCAGCCTTTCTTGGACTCTCGACTACGAGCAGTACTTC. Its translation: CASSLSWTLDYEQYF.

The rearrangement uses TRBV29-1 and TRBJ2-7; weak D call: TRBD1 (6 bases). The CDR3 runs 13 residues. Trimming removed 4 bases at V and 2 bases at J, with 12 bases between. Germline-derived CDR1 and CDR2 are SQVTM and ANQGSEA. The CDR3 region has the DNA TGCAGCGTTGGGGCAGGGGCTACCTACGAGCAGTACTTC. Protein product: CSVGAGATYEQYF.

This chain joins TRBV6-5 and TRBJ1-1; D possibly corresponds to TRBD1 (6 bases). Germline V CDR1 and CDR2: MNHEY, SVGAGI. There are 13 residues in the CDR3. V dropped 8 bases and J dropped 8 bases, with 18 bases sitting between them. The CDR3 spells CASLSLPQGEAFF. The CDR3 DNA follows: TGTGCCAGCCTGTCTCTGCCTCAGGGGGAAGCTTTCTTT.

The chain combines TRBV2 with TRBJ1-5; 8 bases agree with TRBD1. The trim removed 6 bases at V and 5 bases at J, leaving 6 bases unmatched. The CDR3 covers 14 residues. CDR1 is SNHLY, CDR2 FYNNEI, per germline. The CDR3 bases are TGTGCCAGCAGCCAACAGGGGGAGGATCAGCCCCAGCATTTT. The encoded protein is CASSQQGEDQPQHF. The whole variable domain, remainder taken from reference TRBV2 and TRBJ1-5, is EPEVTQTPSHQVTQMGQEVILRCVPISNHLYFYWYRQILGQKVEFLVSFYNNEISEKSEIFDDQFSVERPDGSNFTLKIRSTKLEDSAMYFCASSQQGEDQPQHFGDGTRLSIL.

The DNA of the CDR3 is TGTGCCTGGAGTGTAGGGACTAGCGGGGAGACCCAGTACTTC. Encoded protein: CAWSVGTSGETQYF. The genes are TRBV30 and TRBJ2-5, with 12 bases lining up with TRBD2. Germline assignment: CDR1 GTSNPN and CDR2 SVGIG (reference sequence). The CDR3 spans 14 residues. The trim removed 0 bases at V and 5 bases at J, leaving 1 base unmatched.

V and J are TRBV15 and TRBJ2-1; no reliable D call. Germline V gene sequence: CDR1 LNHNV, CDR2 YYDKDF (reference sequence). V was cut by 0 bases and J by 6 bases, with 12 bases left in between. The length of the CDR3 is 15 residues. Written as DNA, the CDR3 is TGTGCCACCAGCAGAGATTATCGCGGCGGCAATGAGCAGTTCTTC. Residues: CATSRDYRGGNEQFF.

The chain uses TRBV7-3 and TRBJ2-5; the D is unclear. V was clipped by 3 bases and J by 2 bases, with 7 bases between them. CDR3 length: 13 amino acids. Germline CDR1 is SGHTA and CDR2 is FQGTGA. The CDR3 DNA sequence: TGTGCCAGCAGCTTGGCTCCGCAAGAGACCCAGTACTTC. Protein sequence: CASSLAPQETQYF. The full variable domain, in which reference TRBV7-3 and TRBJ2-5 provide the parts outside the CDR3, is GAGVSQTPSNKVTEKGKYVELRCDPISGHTALYWYRQSLGQGPEFLIYFQGTGAADDSGLPNDRFFAVRPEGSVSTLKIQRTERGDSAVYLCASSLAPQETQYFGPGTRLLVL.

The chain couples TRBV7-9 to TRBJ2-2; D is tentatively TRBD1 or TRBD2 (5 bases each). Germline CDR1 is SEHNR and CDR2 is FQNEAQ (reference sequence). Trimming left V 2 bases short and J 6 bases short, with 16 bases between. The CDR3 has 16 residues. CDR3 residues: CASSLRLRGRAGELFF. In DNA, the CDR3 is TGTGCCAGCAGCTTAAGATTGAGGGGAAGGGCCGGGGAGCTGTTTTTT.

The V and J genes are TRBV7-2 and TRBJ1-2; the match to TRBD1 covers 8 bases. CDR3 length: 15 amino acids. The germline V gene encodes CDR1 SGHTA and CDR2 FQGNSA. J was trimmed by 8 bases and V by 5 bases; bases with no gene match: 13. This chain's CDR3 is CASSNLDRGYGGYTF. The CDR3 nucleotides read TGTGCCAGCAGCAACCTAGACAGGGGCTATGGCGGCTACACCTTC.

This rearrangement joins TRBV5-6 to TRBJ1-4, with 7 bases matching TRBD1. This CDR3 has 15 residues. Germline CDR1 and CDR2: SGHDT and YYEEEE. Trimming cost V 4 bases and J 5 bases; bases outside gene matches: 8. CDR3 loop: CASSHTQGGNEKLFF. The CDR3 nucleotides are TGTGCCAGCAGCCACACCCAGGGGGGAAATGAAAAACTGTTTTTT.

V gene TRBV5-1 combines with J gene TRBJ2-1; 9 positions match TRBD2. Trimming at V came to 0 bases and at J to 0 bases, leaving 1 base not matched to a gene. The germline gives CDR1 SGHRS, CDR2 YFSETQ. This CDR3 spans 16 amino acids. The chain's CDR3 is CASSLDSGSSYNEQFF. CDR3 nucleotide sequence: TGCGCCAGCAGCTTGGATAGCGGGAGCTCCTACAATGAGCAGTTCTTC.

The CDR3 nucleotides are TGTGCCAGCAAGGTTCCGGGGGAGCTTTACGAGCAGTACTTC. The encoded protein is CASKVPGELYEQYF. The rearrangement uses TRBV27 and TRBJ2-7; a possible D gene is TRBD2 (6 bases). CDR3 length: 14 amino acids. The V end was cut by 7 bases, the J end by 4 bases, with 17 bases between. From germline, CDR1 is MNHEY and CDR2 SMNVEV (reference sequence).

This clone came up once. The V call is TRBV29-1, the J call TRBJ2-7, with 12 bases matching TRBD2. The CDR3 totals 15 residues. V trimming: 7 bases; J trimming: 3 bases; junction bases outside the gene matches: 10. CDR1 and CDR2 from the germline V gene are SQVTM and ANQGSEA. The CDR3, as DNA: TGCAGCGCAGTGGGTGGACTAGCGGGAAGCTACGAGCAGTACTTC. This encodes CSAVGGLAGSYEQYF.

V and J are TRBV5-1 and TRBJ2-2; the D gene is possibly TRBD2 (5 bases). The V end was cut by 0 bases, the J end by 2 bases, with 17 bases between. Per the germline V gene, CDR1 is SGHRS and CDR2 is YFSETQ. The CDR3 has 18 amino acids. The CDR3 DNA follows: TGCGCCAGCAGCTTGGTTTGGGAGCCGGAGATAAACACCGGGGAGCTGTTTTTT. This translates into CASSLVWEPEINTGELFF. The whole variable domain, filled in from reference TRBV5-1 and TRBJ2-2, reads KAGVTQTPRYLIKTRGQQVTLSCSPISGHRSVSWYQQTPGQGLQFLFEYFSETQRNKGNFPGRFSGRQFSNSRSEMNVSTLELGDSALYLCASSLVWEPEINTGELFFGEGSRLTVL.

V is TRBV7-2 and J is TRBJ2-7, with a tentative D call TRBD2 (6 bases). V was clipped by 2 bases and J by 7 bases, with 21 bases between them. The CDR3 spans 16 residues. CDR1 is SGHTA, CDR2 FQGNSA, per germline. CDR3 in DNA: TGTGCCAGCAGCTTAACCCTTAGCGGATCCCTGGGAGAGCAGTACTTC. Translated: CASSLTLSGSLGEQYF. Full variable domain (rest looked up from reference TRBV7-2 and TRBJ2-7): GAGVSQSPSNKVTEKGKDVELRCDPISGHTALYWYRQSLGQGLEFLIYFQGNSAPDKSGLPSDRFSAERTGGSVSTLTIQRTQQEDSAVYLCASSLTLSGSLGEQYFGPGTRLTVT.